The clone carrying this T cell receptor beta chain was picked up one time. The antigen remains unidentified. The sample is drawn from a study of a mutant IDH1 vaccine in newly diagnosed glioma. Turning to the study itself: Of treated patients, around 62% were men and about 40% women, averaging around 40 years. Patients previously underwent radiotherapy, temozolomide, or both, and most underwent both. Study findings and constraints: Shifts in the top peripheral T cell clonotypes seemed unrelated to pseudoprogression.

The sample's time point: week 35, safety follow-up. Alongside topical imiquimod, each dose of vaccine comprised 300 ug of mutant IDH1 20-mer peptide. Astrocytomas found in donors were new, WHO grade 3 or 4, IDH1-mutant and ATRX-lost. J was trimmed by 4 bases and V by 5 bases; bases with no gene match: 4. The CDR3 is made up of 15 amino acids. The V gene's germline CDR1 is SEHNR and CDR2 FQNEAQ (reference sequence). The data were produced by immunoSEQ multiplex PCR, yet TCRdb's version contains in-frame clones alone and is incomplete. In the table there are about 68,000 clones, 84% of which are singletons.

Material: PBMCs, obtained from a glioma patient whose treatment included an IDH1 peptide vaccine. The J gene is TRBJ2-3, the V gene TRBV7-9; 12 nucleotides match TRBD2. The TCR was taken from a man younger than 35 with glioma. Here the CDR3 reads CASSRTSGVSDTQYF. The CDR3 DNA follows: TGTGCCAGCAGCCGGACTAGCGGGGTGTCAGATACGCAGTATTTT.